The rows below give T cell receptor beta chains drawn from one sample of a study of T-cell reconstitution after alpha-beta-depleted transplantation in children. TCRdb re-called the PCR reads through MiXCR, storing one row per CDR3 protein. In the table there are some 600,000 distinct CDR3 sequences, approximately 15% of which are singletons. The sequences come from PBMCs from the stem cell graft donor, collected from the stem cell graft. These receptors came from a human donor who donated a stem cell graft to a child with acute myeloid leukemia. CDR3s include the opening cysteine and the closing phenylalanine or tryptophan. Each record gives: clone size, J gene, D gene, V gene, CDR3 protein, CDR3 DNA. D genes are given only for firm matches. Clone size, where shown, is once, few, many, or a class for clones that have expanded.

many	TRBJ2-1	TRBD2	TRBV20-1	CSASGGGRNEQFF	TGCAGTGCTAGCGGCGGGGGGAGAAATGAGCAGTTCTTC
NA	TRBJ2-6	NA	TRBV24-1	CATSGGQAGANVLTF	TGTGCCACCAGTGGTGGGCAGGCTGGGGCCAACGTCCTGACTTTC
NA	TRBJ2-2	NA	TRBV5-1	CASSPTGTQITGELFF	TGCGCCAGCAGCCCCACTGGCACCCAGATCACCGGGGAGCTGTTTTTT
NA	TRBJ2-3	NA	TRBV5-1	CASSSRGVHTDTQYF	TGCGCCAGCAGCTCTCGAGGAGTGCACACAGATACGCAGTATTTT
many	TRBJ2-1	NA	TRBV7-2	CASSSAGNEQFF	TGTGCCAGCAGCTCCGCAGGGAATGAGCAGTTCTTC
NA	TRBJ2-1	NA	TRBV3-1	CASSQDIPFHNEQFF	TGTGCCAGCAGCCAAGATATTCCGTTTCACAATGAGCAGTTCTTC
many	TRBJ1-2	NA	TRBV20-1	CSARDRMRWGSGGYTF	TGCAGTGCTAGAGATAGGATGAGGTGGGGGAGTGGTGGCTACACCTTC
many	TRBJ1-1	TRBD1	TRBV12-3/TRBV12-4	CASSRQGETEAFF	TGTGCCAGCAGTCGACAGGGAGAAACTGAAGCTTTCTTT
few	TRBJ1-4	NA	TRBV20-1	CSARDTVAGRLFF	TGCAGTGCTAGGGACACCGTGGCCGGGAGACTGTTTTTT
NA	TRBJ2-1	NA	TRBV6-1	CASRRTVYNEQFF	TGTGCCAGCAGAAGGACTGTCTACAATGAGCAGTTCTTC
NA	TRBJ2-1	NA	TRBV7-2	CASSAQGNEQFF	TGTGCCAGCAGCGCCCAGGGCAATGAGCAGTTCTTC
few	TRBJ1-4	NA	TRBV7-6	CASSLAVGGRQKLFF	TGTGCCAGCAGCTTAGCGGTTGGGGGCCGACAGAAACTGTTTTTT
many	TRBJ1-1	NA	TRBV20-1	CSASQGHLNTEAFF	TGCAGTGCTAGTCAGGGACATCTGAACACTGAAGCTTTCTTT
NA	TRBJ2-2	NA	TRBV7-9	CASSRTLDTGELFF	TGTGCCAGCAGCCGCACACTAGACACCGGGGAGCTGTTTTTT
many	TRBJ1-1	NA	TRBV20-1	CLVRDNMNTEAFF	TGCTTGGTCCGAGACAACATGAACACTGAAGCTTTCTTT
NA	TRBJ2-3	TRBD2	TRBV4-1	CASSQGTSKSTDTQYF	TGCGCCAGCAGCCAAGGGACTAGCAAGAGCACAGATACGCAGTATTTT
few	TRBJ2-1	TRBD2	TRBV10-3	CAISESVAGGQNEQFF	TGTGCCATCAGTGAGTCGGTAGCGGGGGGTCAGAATGAGCAGTTCTTC
NA	TRBJ2-1	TRBD2	TRBV9	CASSEAGGAPNEQFF	TGTGCCAGCAGCGAAGCGGGGGGTGCCCCCAATGAGCAGTTCTTC
many	TRBJ1-2	NA	TRBV6-5	CASSYFPGNGYTF	TGTGCCAGCAGTTACTTCCCGGGGAACGGCTACACCTTC